What follows are 28 T cell receptor beta chains derived from one specimen sequenced in a study of T cells in Graves' hyperthyroidism and ophthalmopathy. Researchers amplified the TCR beta CDR3 regions from RNA transcripts. TCR CDR3 underwent first-round RT-PCR with the HTBI primer set. TCRdb re-analysed the multiplex PCR reads in MiXCR, keeping a single row per CDR3 protein. The sample has 600,000 to 800,000 distinct CDR3 sequences; about 35% are singletons. Sequenced input: blood. Receptors were obtained from a woman between 40 and 55 years old with Graves' hyperthyroidism.

This clonotype was counted a few times. The genes are TRBV4-3 and TRBJ2-2, with TRBD1 identical over 9 bases. V was pared by 3 bases and J by 4 bases, with 0 bases of the junction left unmatched. This CDR3 is 14 amino acids long. The germline gives CDR1 LGHNA, CDR2 YSLEER. The CDR3 spells CASSQGQGTGELFF. In DNA form, the CDR3 reads TGCGCCAGCAGCCAGGGACAGGGCACCGGGGAGCTGTTTTTT.

This clonotype came up many times. The V and J genes are TRBV7-2 and TRBJ2-7, with 8 bases lining up with TRBD2. V shed 1 base, J shed 2 bases, and the junction held 7 bases outside the gene matches. The germline V gene encodes CDR1 SGHTA and CDR2 FQGNSA. The CDR3 runs to 16 residues. CDR3 DNA: TGTGCCAGCAGCTTAGAGGTAGCGGGATATCCCTACGAGCAGTACTTC. Protein product: CASSLEVAGYPYEQYF.

On this clonotype itself: A junction end diverges from the germline sequence, so it may reflect a read error. The V gene is TRBV29-1, the J gene TRBJ2-6, with D tentatively TRBD1 (7 bases). In germline, CDR1 is SQVTM, CDR2 ANQGSEA. This CDR3 has 15 amino acids. CDR3 sequence: CSVDREDSGTNVLTF. For the CDR3, the DNA is TGCAGCGTCGACAGGGAGGACTCTGGGACCAACGTCCTGACTTTC.

This clonotype was observed at least ten times. The chain uses TRBV6-5 and TRBJ1-5; D not certain. Germline lookup yields CDR1 MNHEY and CDR2 SVGAGI. Trimming took 5 bases from V and 0 from J, leaving 11 bases between them. The CDR3 extends over 15 amino acids. The CDR3 region is CASSPRKNSNQPQHF. Written as DNA, the CDR3 is TGTGCCAGCAGTCCTCGGAAGAATAGCAATCAGCCCCAGCATTTT.

The chain joins TRBV14 to TRBJ1-1; D unresolved. CDR1 is SGHDN and CDR2 is FVKESK in the germline V gene. V dropped 0 bases and J dropped 0 bases, with 11 bases sitting between them. The CDR3 covers 16 residues. CDR3 loop: CASSQEDGRMNTEAFF. The CDR3 bases are TGTGCCAGCAGCCAAGAAGACGGGCGGATGAACACTGAAGCTTTCTTT.

The chain joins TRBV7-3 to TRBJ2-2, with no clear D. Germline assignment: CDR1 SGHTA and CDR2 FQGTGA. The V end lost 6 bases, the J end lost 5 bases, and 10 bases lay between the germline ends. The length of the CDR3 is 13 residues. CDR3 DNA sequence: TGTGCCAGCAGGAGAGTGGGGACCGGGGAGCTGTTTTTT. It yields the protein CASRRVGTGELFF.

This clonotype has more than one count but fewer than ten. The rearrangement uses TRBV15 and TRBJ2-7, with 9 nucleotides matching TRBD1. J lost 5 bases, V lost 3 bases, and 8 bases had no gene match. Germline assignment: CDR1 LNHNV and CDR2 YYDKDF (reference sequence). The CDR3 is 15 residues long. The CDR3 bases are TGTGCCACCAGCAGGGACAGGGGATATCTCCACGAGCAGTACTTC. This sequence encodes CATSRDRGYLHEQYF.

Worth noting for this clonotype: One junction end disagrees with the germline gene, perhaps due to a read error. The V gene is TRBV7-2, the J gene TRBJ1-2; D is perhaps TRBD1 (5 bases). This CDR3 has 14 residues. CDR1 is SGHTA and CDR2 is FQGNSA in the germline V gene. The CDR3 sequence is CASSGRDGLYGHTF. In nucleotides, the CDR3 is TGTGCCAGCAGCGGAAGGGACGGCCTATATGGCCACACCTTC. The full variable domain, in which reference TRBV7-2 and TRBJ1-2 provide the parts outside the CDR3, is GAGVSQSPSNKVTEKGKDVELRCDPISGHTALYWYRQSLGQGLEFLIYFQGNSAPDKSGLPSDRFSAERTGGSVSTLTIQRTQQEDSAVYLCASSGRDGLYGHTFGSGTRLTVV.

The chain carries TRBV29-1 and TRBJ1-2; no definite D call. This CDR3 is built from 15 residues. Germline CDR1 and CDR2: SQVTM and ANQGSEA. The V end was cut by 0 bases, the J end by 1 base, with 12 bases between. The chain's CDR3 is CSVEDRGDYNYGYTF. In DNA, the CDR3 is TGCAGCGTTGAAGATCGGGGAGATTATAACTATGGCTACACCTTC.

This clonotype was seen a few times. The chain uses TRBV7-2 and TRBJ1-6; 8 nucleotides align to TRBD1. This CDR3 spans 18 amino acids. The germline V gene encodes CDR1 SGHTA and CDR2 FQGNSA. Unmatched junction bases numbered 15, after V lost 5 bases and J lost 6 bases. CDR3 DNA sequence: TGTGCCAGCAGCCGAATCCAGACAGGGGTCACTTTTAATTCACCCCTCCACTTT. This gives the protein CASSRIQTGVTFNSPLHF.

Points on this clonotype: A much bigger clone sits one base away, suggesting this may be a read error. This chain links TRBV7-2 with TRBJ1-2; D is possibly TRBD1 (5 bases). The V gene's germline CDR1 is SGHTA and CDR2 FQGNSA. This CDR3 has 14 residues. The V gene lost 5 bases and the J gene lost 5 bases, with 15 bases spanning the gap. CDR3 in amino acids: CASSLGQGPYGYTF. CDR3 DNA sequence: TGTGCCAGCAGCCTCGGGCAGGGCCCATATGGCTACACCTTC.

Concerning this clonotype: Sequence at one end of the junction differs from germline and may be a read error. The V and J genes are TRBV15 and TRBJ1-6; D remains unclear. The CDR3 extends over 16 amino acids. Looked up from germline, CDR1 is LNHNV and CDR2 is YYDKDF (reference sequence). Here the CDR3 reads CASSLPPGNHNSPLHF. The CDR3 nucleotides are TGTGCCAGCAGCCTCCCCCCGGGCAACCATAATTCACCCCTCCACTTT.

CDR3: CASSPLLGATTGELFF. In DNA, the CDR3 is TGTGCCAGCAGCCCCCTTTTAGGGGCGACCACCGGGGAGCTGTTTTTT. The chain combines TRBV7-9 with TRBJ2-2; a weak D match, TRBD1 (5 bases). The V end lost 5 bases, the J end lost 4 bases, and 17 bases lay between the germline ends. The germline gives CDR1 SEHNR, CDR2 FQNEAQ (reference sequence). CDR3 length equals 16 residues.

This clonotype was counted only a few times. The chain recombines TRBV5-1 with TRBJ1-2, with a possible D match to TRBD1 (6 bases). The V end was cut by 1 base, the J end by 4 bases, with 11 bases between. CDR1 and CDR2 (germline): SGHRS, YFSETQ. The CDR3 contains 14 residues. The CDR3: CASSLTGSSYGYTF. CDR3 sequence (DNA): TGCGCCAGCAGCTTGACAGGGTCCTCCTATGGCTACACCTTC.

This chain connects TRBV4-1 to TRBJ1-4; D is unresolved. V shed 0 bases and J shed 3 bases, with 8 bases lying between them. The CDR3 spans 15 residues. CDR1 and CDR2 from the germline V gene are MGHRA and YSYEKL. This chain's CDR3 is CASSQEGEPNEKLFF. The CDR3 nucleotides read TGCGCCAGCAGCCAAGAGGGTGAACCTAATGAAAAACTGTTTTTT.

This clonotype showed up many times. The chain recombines TRBV12-3 or TRBV12-4 with TRBJ2-2; the D gene is possibly TRBD2 (6 bases). The length of the CDR3 is 14 residues. The V and J ends lost 6 bases and 3 bases respectively, with 11 bases between them. The CDR3 loop reads CASSRDLDTGELFF. CDR3 bases: TGTGCCAGCAGCAGGGACTTGGACACCGGGGAGCTGTTTTTT.

This clonotype came up a few times. The chain is built from TRBV7-9 and TRBJ1-2; D is uncertain. The CDR3 contains 14 residues. Germline V CDR1 and CDR2: SEHNR, FQNEAQ (reference sequence). V was pared by 4 bases and J by 4 bases, with 13 bases between. The CDR3 nucleotides are TGTGCCAGCAGCTCCCGGGTAGCGACCTATGGCTACACCTTC. Translating it yields CASSSRVATYGYTF.

In regard to this clonotype: The junction shows a germline mismatch at one end, possibly a read error. This chain uses TRBV10-3 with TRBJ2-2; possibly TRBD1 or TRBD2 for D (5 bases each). Germline CDR1 ENHRY, CDR2 SYGVKD. The CDR3 covers 15 residues. The CDR3 loop is CASSGDESYTGELFF. Written as DNA, the CDR3 is TGTGCCAGCAGTGGGGACGAGTCTTACACCGGGGAGCTGTTTTTT.

This clonotype was seen a handful of times. The chain joins TRBV6-6 to TRBJ2-7; tentative D call: TRBD2 (7 bases). The germline V gene encodes CDR1 MNHNY and CDR2 SVGAGI (reference sequence). V was clipped by 0 bases and J by 6 bases, with 15 bases between them. The CDR3 contains 15 residues. The CDR3 reads CASSYSDRRGGEQYF. The CDR3 DNA reads as TGTGCCAGCAGTTACTCGGACAGACGCGGGGGCGAGCAGTACTTC.

This clonotype was seen more than once but under ten times. V is TRBV19 and J is TRBJ1-2; D is uncertain. CDR1 and CDR2 (germline): LNHDA, SQIVND (reference sequence). V was pared by 5 bases and J by 3 bases, with 16 bases between. The CDR3 has 15 amino acids. For the CDR3, the DNA is TGTGCCAGTAGTCTCCAGGACGCAAATTACTATGGCTACACCTTC. This translates into CASSLQDANYYGYTF.

This clonotype was detected ten times or more. This chain connects TRBV29-1 to TRBJ2-7; TRBD2 matches at 10 bases. Germline loops: CDR1 SQVTM, CDR2 ANQGSEA. V lost 3 bases to trimming and J lost 3 bases; unmatched junction nucleotides: 5. The CDR3 totals 14 residues. The CDR3 DNA follows: TGCAGCGTTGACGGGCTAGCGGGGGACTACGAGCAGTACTTC. Amino acid sequence: CSVDGLAGDYEQYF.

This clonotype appeared many times. V usage is TRBV25-1 and J usage is TRBJ1-1, with 9 nucleotides matching TRBD1. The germline CDR1 and CDR2 sequences are MGHDK and SYGVNS. This CDR3 contains 15 residues. V dropped 2 bases and J dropped 3; count of bases not matched to a gene: 4. Here the CDR3 reads CASSEQGQGYTEAFF. Written as DNA, the CDR3 is TGTGCCAGCAGTGAACAAGGACAGGGGTACACTGAAGCTTTCTTT.

The rearrangement links TRBV7-3 to TRBJ2-7, with TRBD2 matching 9 bases. The CDR3 covers 13 residues. Germline assignment: CDR1 SGHTA and CDR2 FQGTGA. Trimming removed 5 bases from V and 9 bases from J; junction bases left unmatched: 8. DNA for the CDR3: TGTGCCAGCAGCCCGGGCGGGGGGGGGCGGCAGTACTTC. Protein product: CASSPGGGGRQYF.

This clonotype has a handful of counts. The chain links TRBV12-3 or TRBV12-4 to TRBJ2-7, with TRBD2 identical over 8 bases. V shed 4 bases, J shed 6 bases, and the junction held 11 bases outside the gene matches. The CDR3 has 15 amino acids. In DNA form, the CDR3 reads TGTGCCAGCAGTTCCGGGGGGGCCGTAATAGGCGAGCAGTACTTC. Protein: CASSSGGAVIGEQYF.

This sequence joins TRBV7-2 and TRBJ2-5; a weak D match, TRBD1 (6 bases). The germline V gene encodes CDR1 SGHTA and CDR2 FQGNSA. V dropped 5 bases and J dropped 1 base, with 17 bases sitting between them. The CDR3 runs 16 residues. The CDR3: CASSLGLGGFQETQYF. Here the CDR3 DNA reads TGTGCCAGCAGCCTAGGGCTTGGGGGCTTCCAAGAGACCCAGTACTTC.

This clonotype showed up many times. CDR3 amino acids: CASSHDIRNTEAFF. The DNA for the CDR3 is TGTGCCAGCAGCCACGACATAAGGAACACTGAAGCTTTCTTT. J is TRBJ1-1 and V is TRBV5-6, with D unresolved. The germline gives CDR1 SGHDT, CDR2 YYEEEE. The CDR3 sequence is 14 residues long. Trimming shortened V by 4 bases and J by 1 base, and 11 bases separated the two germline ends.

This clonotype appeared many times. The chain recombines TRBV29-1 with TRBJ1-5; 12 bases line up with TRBD1. V lost 4 bases, J lost 7 bases, and 8 bases stayed unmatched. CDR3 length equals 15 residues. Germline V gene data show CDR1 as SQVTM and CDR2 as ANQGSEA. The chain's CDR3 is CSVAGTGGEEQPQHF. The CDR3, as DNA: TGCAGCGTTGCTGGGACAGGGGGCGAAGAACAGCCCCAGCATTTT. Full variable domain (missing parts from reference TRBV29-1 and TRBJ1-5): SAVISQKPSRDICQRGTSLTIQCQVDSQVTMMFWYRQQPGQSLTLIATANQGSEATYESGFVIDKFPISRPNLTFSTLTVSNMSPEDSSIYLCSVAGTGGEEQPQHFGDGTRLSIL.

This clonotype was seen a handful of times. A much larger clone is a single base away; this may be a read error. The chain links TRBV2 to TRBJ1-1, with TRBD1 matching over 7 bases. Looked up from germline, CDR1 is SNHLY and CDR2 is FYNNEI. The CDR3 runs 15 residues. CDR3 nucleotides: TGTGCCAGCAGCGGCGACAGGGAGCGTGACACTGAAGCTTCCTTT. It codes for CASSGDRERDTEASF.